This T cell receptor beta chain was identified during a study of cytomegalovirus exposure and HLA in healthy donors. Study background: Genotyping of 300 to 450 donors showed that over 65% belonged to the Caucasian-associated ancestry cluster. Findings and limits, study-wide: Some TCR beta chains (more than 150 of them) were listed as cytomegalovirus-associated. Sequencing likely generated an artifact that appeared as a cluster of highly shared sequence variants.

Concerning this clone: Its matching antigen is unknown.

With 60 Vbeta and 13 Jbeta primers, the PCR was carried out. This table comes from immunoSEQ multiplex PCR, and its TCRdb copy is limited to in-frame clones, with some not included. The sample includes about 110,000 clones, about 64% of them seen just once. CDR1 is SEHNR, CDR2 FQNEAQ, per germline (reference sequence). This CDR3 region has 13 residues. V lost 5 bases and J lost 9; bases outside the gene matches: 7. Sampled while nominally healthy, donors likely had unrecorded immune exposures. The rearrangement links TRBV7-9 to TRBJ2-1, with TRBD2 identical over 7 bases. The sequenced material came from PBMCs. The receptor was derived from a female donor in good health and CMV-seronegative. CDR3 nucleotides: TGTGCCAGCAGCCCACGGACTAGTTTTGAGCAGTTCTTC. It yields the protein CASSPRTSFEQFF.